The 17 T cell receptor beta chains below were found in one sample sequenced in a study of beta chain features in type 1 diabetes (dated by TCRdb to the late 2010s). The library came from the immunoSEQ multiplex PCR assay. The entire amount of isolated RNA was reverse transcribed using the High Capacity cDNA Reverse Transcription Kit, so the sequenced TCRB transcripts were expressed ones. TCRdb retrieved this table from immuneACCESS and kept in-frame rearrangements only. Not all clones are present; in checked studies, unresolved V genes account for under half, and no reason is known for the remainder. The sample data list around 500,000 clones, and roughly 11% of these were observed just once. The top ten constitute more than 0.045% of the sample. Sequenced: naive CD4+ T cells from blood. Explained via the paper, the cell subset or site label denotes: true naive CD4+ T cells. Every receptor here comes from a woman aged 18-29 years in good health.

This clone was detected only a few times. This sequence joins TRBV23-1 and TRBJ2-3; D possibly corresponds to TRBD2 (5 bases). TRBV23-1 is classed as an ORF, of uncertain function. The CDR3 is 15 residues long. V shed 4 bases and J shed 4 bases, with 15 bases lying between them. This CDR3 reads CASSREGVGPDTQYF. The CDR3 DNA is TGCGCCAGCAGTCGAGAGGGAGTGGGCCCAGATACGCAGTATTTT.

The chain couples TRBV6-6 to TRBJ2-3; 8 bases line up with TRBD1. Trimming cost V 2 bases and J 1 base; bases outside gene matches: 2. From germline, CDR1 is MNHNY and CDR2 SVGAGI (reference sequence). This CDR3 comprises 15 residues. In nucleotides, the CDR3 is TGTGCCAGCAGTTACGCAGGGGGCGGCACAGATACGCAGTATTTT. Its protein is CASSYAGGGTDTQYF.

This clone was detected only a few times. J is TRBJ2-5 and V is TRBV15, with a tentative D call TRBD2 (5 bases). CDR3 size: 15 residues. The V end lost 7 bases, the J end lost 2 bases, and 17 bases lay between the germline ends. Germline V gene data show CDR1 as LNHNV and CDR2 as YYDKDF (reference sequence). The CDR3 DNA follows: TGTGCCACCAACCCAGGATGGGAGAGTCAAGAGACCCAGTACTTC. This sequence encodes CATNPGWESQETQYF.

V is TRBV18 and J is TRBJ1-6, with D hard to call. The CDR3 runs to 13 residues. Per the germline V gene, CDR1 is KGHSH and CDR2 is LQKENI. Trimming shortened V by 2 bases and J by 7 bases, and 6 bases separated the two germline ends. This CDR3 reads CASSPLGNSPLHF. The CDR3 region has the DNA TGTGCCAGCTCACCATTGGGAAATTCACCCCTCCACTTT.

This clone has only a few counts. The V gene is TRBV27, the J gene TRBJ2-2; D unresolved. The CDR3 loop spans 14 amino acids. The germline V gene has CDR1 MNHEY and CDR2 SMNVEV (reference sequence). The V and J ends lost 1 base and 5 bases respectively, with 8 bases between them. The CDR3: CASSLFRVTGELFF. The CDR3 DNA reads TGTGCCAGCAGTTTATTTCGGGTAACCGGGGAGCTGTTTTTT.

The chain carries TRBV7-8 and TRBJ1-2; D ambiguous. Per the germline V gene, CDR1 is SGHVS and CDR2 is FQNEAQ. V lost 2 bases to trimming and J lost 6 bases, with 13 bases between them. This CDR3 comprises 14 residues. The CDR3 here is CASSLMGRPDGYTF. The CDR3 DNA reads TGTGCCAGCAGCTTAATGGGCCGGCCTGATGGCTACACCTTC.

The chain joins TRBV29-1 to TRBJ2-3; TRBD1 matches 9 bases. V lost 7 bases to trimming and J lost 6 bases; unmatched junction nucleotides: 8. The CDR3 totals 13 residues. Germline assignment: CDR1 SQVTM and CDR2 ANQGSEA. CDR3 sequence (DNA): TGCAGCGCGGGACAGGGAGCAAGGGATACGCAGTATTTT. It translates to CSAGQGARDTQYF.

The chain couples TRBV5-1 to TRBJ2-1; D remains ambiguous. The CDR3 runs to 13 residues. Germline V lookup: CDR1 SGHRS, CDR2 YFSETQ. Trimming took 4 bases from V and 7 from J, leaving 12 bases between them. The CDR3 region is CASSPPTQNEQFF. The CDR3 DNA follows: TGCGCCAGCAGCCCTCCCACTCAAAATGAGCAGTTCTTC.

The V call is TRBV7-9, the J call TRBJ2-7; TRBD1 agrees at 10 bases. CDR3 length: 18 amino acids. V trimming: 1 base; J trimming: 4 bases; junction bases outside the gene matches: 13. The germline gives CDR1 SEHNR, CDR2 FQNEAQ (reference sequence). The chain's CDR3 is CASSLGSVRDRGAYEQYF. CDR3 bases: TGTGCCAGCAGCTTAGGGAGTGTCCGGGACAGGGGTGCTTACGAGCAGTACTTC.

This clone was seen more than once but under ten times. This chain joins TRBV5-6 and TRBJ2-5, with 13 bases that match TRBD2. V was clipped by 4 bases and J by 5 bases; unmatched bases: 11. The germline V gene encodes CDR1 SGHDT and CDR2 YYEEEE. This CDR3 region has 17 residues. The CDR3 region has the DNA TGTGCCAGCAGCCTACGGACTAGCGGGAGAGAGAGGGAGACCCAGTACTTC. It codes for CASSLRTSGRERETQYF.

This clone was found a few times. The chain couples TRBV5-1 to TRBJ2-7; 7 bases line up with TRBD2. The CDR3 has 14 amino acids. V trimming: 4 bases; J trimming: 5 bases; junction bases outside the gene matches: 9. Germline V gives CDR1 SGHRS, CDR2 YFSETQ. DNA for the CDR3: TGCGCCAGCAGCCCCCGGGACTACGTCGACGAGCAGTACGTC. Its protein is CASSPRDYVDEQYV.

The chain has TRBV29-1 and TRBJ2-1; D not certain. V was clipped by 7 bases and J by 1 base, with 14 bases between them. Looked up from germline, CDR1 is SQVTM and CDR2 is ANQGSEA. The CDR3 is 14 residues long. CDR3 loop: CSDPSAYSYNEQFF. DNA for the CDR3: TGCAGCGACCCAAGTGCGTATTCCTACAATGAGCAGTTCTTC.

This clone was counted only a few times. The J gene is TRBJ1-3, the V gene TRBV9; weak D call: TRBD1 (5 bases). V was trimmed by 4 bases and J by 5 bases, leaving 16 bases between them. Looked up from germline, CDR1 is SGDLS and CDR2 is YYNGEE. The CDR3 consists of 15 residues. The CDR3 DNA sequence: TGTGCCAGCAGCCCCGTTGCGGGGCCGAGAAACACCATATATTTT. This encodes CASSPVAGPRNTIYF.

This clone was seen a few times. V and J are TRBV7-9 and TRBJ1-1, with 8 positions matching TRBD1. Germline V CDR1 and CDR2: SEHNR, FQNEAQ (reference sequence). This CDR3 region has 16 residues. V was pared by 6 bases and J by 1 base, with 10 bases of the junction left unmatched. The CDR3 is CASRIYRDRPNTEAFF. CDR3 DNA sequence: TGTGCCAGCAGGATATACCGGGACAGGCCGAACACTGAAGCTTTCTTT.

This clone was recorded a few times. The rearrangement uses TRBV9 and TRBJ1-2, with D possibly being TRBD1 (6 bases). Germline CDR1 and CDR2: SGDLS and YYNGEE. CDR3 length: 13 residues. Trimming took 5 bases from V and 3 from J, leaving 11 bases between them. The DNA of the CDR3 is TGTGCCAGCAGGCAGGGGTTGGACTATGGCTACACCTTC. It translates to CASRQGLDYGYTF.

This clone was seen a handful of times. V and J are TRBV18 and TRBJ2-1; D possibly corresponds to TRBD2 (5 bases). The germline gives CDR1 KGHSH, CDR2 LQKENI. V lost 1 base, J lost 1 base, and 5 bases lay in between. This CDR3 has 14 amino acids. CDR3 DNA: TGTGCCAGCTCACCACAGCGGTCCTACAATGAGCAGTTCTTC. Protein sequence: CASSPQRSYNEQFF.

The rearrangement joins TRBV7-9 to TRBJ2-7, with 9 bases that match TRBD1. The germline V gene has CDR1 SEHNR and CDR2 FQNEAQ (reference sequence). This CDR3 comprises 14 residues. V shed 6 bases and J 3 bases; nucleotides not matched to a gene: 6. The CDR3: CASRPPGQGYEQYF. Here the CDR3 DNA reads TGTGCCAGCAGACCCCCGGGACAGGGCTACGAGCAGTACTTC.